The next 23 T cell receptor beta chains were all read from a single sample in a study of control samples from healthy donors and cancer patients. Sequenced by immunoSEQ multiplex PCR; TCRdb stores in-frame clones only, minus some. The sample lists 130,000 or so clones, 75% to 95% seen once, with 5.5% to 7.5% in the top ten. The sequenced sample consisted of blood. Source of these receptors: a man younger than 35 in good health.

The chain carries TRBV28 and TRBJ2-7; 11 bases fit TRBD1. Germline V gene lookup returns CDR1 MDHEN and CDR2 SYDVKM. The CDR3 contains 16 residues. The CDR3 loop is CAGGGFGQGAIYEQYF. The CDR3 DNA follows: TGTGCAGGGGGAGGTTTCGGACAGGGGGCGATCTACGAGCAGTACTTC.

This chain links TRBV14 with TRBJ1-1; 8 bases agree with TRBD1. CDR1 and CDR2 (germline): SGHDN, FVKESK. V dropped 1 base and J dropped 7; count of bases not matched to a gene: 2. The CDR3 extends over 13 amino acids. The CDR3 protein is CASSQGTGNEAFF. The CDR3 coding sequence is TGTGCCAGCAGCCAAGGGACAGGGAATGAAGCTTTCTTT.

The chain combines TRBV4-2 with TRBJ2-7, with D hard to call. V gave up 4 bases and J gave up 6 bases, with 7 bases separating them. Per the germline V gene, CDR1 is LGHNA and CDR2 is YNFKEQ. CDR3 length equals 11 residues. The CDR3 DNA is TGTGCCAGCAGCCTCGGGCCCGAGCAGTACTTC. This gives the protein CASSLGPEQYF.

The V and J genes are TRBV6-5 and TRBJ2-2; D not resolved. Germline lookup yields CDR1 MNHEY and CDR2 SVGAGI. CDR3 length: 15 residues. V lost 3 bases and J lost 0, with 8 bases in between. CDR3 in amino acids: CASSYMGTNTGELFF. CDR3 nucleotides: TGTGCCAGCAGTTATATGGGGACGAACACCGGGGAGCTGTTTTTT.

The chain is built from TRBV7-6 and TRBJ1-4, with D possibly being TRBD1 (5 bases). Trimming cost V 5 bases and J 5 bases, with 18 bases left between them. CDR1 and CDR2 (germline): SGHVS, FNYEAQ. This CDR3 has 16 amino acids. The CDR3 is CASSPGTGGRNEKLFF. DNA for the CDR3: TGTGCCAGCAGCCCCGGGACGGGAGGACGGAATGAAAAACTGTTTTTT.

V is TRBV19 and J is TRBJ1-4; weak D call: TRBD1 (6 bases). V lost 5 bases and J lost 10, with 11 bases in between. The length of the CDR3 is 12 residues. Germline CDR1 reads LNHDA; CDR2 reads SQIVND (reference sequence). This chain's CDR3 is CASSEKGGKLFF. As DNA, the CDR3 is TGTGCCAGTAGTGAGAAAGGGGGAAAACTGTTTTTT.

This sequence joins TRBV19 and TRBJ2-7; D is perhaps TRBD1 or TRBD2 (5 bases each). The CDR3 has 15 amino acids. The V and J ends lost 3 bases and 2 bases respectively, with 14 bases between them. Germline CDR1 reads LNHDA; CDR2 reads SQIVND (reference sequence). This CDR3 is CASSIPGRGTYEQYF. CDR3 coding DNA: TGTGCCAGTAGTATTCCGGGACGCGGTACCTACGAGCAGTACTTC.

As for this clone: This sample also contains other DNA sequences that code for the same CDR3. The V gene is TRBV7-2, the J gene TRBJ1-1, with 10 bases that match TRBD1. Germline V gene sequence: CDR1 SGHTA, CDR2 FQGNSA. The CDR3 is made up of 15 amino acids. V lost 1 base to trimming and J lost 3 bases; unmatched junction nucleotides: 2. The CDR3 DNA is TGTGCCAGCAGCTTAGACGGGACAGGGGACACTGAAGCTTTCTTT. This translates into CASSLDGTGDTEAFF.

The table lists this clone with a count of one. The chain recombines TRBV5-6 with TRBJ2-3; 7 positions match TRBD2. V lost 7 bases to trimming and J lost 2 bases; unmatched junction nucleotides: 10. Per the germline V gene, CDR1 is SGHDT and CDR2 is YYEEEE. The CDR3 is 15 residues long. The CDR3 nucleotides are TGTGCCAGCGGCCGGGACTATCTCCCCACAGATACGCAGTATTTT. Translation gives CASGRDYLPTDTQYF.

A single count supports this clone. The chain is built from TRBV9 and TRBJ2-7; TRBD1 or TRBD2 may be the D gene (5 bases each). Germline loops: CDR1 SGDLS, CDR2 YYNGEE. Trimming took off 2 bases at V and 5 bases at J, with 14 bases between the two ends. This CDR3 is built from 14 residues. This CDR3 is CASSVGREIDEQYF. The CDR3 coding sequence is TGTGCCAGCAGCGTGGGCAGGGAGATTGACGAGCAGTACTTC.

This clone is a singleton in its sample. This rearrangement joins TRBV19 to TRBJ1-2; maybe TRBD1 (6 bases). V was shortened by 3 bases and J by 5 bases, with 13 bases between the two germline ends. Germline CDR1 and CDR2: LNHDA and SQIVND (reference sequence). This CDR3 is built from 14 residues. CDR3 loop: CASSIEQGWYGYTF. The CDR3 DNA follows: TGTGCCAGTAGTATCGAGCAGGGGTGGTATGGCTACACCTTC.

The V and J genes are TRBV29-1 and TRBJ1-4, with D tentatively TRBD1 (5 bases). The V gene lost 4 bases and the J gene lost 10 bases, with 10 bases spanning the gap. The germline V gene has CDR1 SQVTM and CDR2 ANQGSEA. This CDR3 is built from 11 residues. The CDR3 protein is CSVAGRGKLFF. As DNA, the CDR3 is TGCAGCGTTGCAGGGAGGGGAAAACTGTTTTTT.

The chain combines TRBV5-1 with TRBJ2-1; 9 bases line up with TRBD1. Trimming removed 4 bases from V and 10 bases from J; junction bases left unmatched: 9. This CDR3 has 14 amino acids. Germline V lookup: CDR1 SGHRS, CDR2 YFSETQ. The CDR3 sequence is CASSHGQGNGEQFF. DNA for the CDR3: TGCGCCAGCAGCCATGGACAGGGGAATGGCGAGCAGTTCTTC.

J is TRBJ2-3 and V is TRBV4-1; 9 bases agree with TRBD2. In germline, CDR1 is MGHRA, CDR2 YSYEKL. The CDR3 runs 14 residues. The trim removed 1 base at V and 5 bases at J, leaving 1 base unmatched. The chain's CDR3 is CASSQGAGGDTQYF. CDR3 nucleotide sequence: TGCGCCAGCAGCCAAGGAGCGGGGGGAGATACGCAGTATTTT.

The chain uses TRBV7-9 and TRBJ1-1; D perhaps matches TRBD1 (5 bases). Trimming pared 4 bases from V and 3 bases from J, leaving 12 bases between. The CDR3 totals 14 residues. The germline CDR1 and CDR2 sequences are SEHNR and FQNEAQ (reference sequence). The CDR3 sequence is CASSSGVGDTEAFF. In DNA, the CDR3 is TGTGCCAGCAGCTCCGGCGTAGGGGACACTGAAGCTTTCTTT.

The chain has TRBV18 and TRBJ2-7; the D gene could be TRBD1 or TRBD2 (5 bases each). CDR1 KGHSH and CDR2 LQKENI come from the germline V gene. CDR3 length: 13 amino acids. Trimming took off 3 bases at V and 5 bases at J, with 11 bases between the two ends. The CDR3 DNA follows: TGTGCCAGCTCACCGTCGGGGCCCAACGAGCAGTACTTC. Its translation is CASSPSGPNEQYF.

J is TRBJ2-7 and V is TRBV7-9, with D perhaps matching TRBD1 or TRBD2 (5 bases each). The CDR3 has 18 amino acids. Per germline, CDR1 SEHNR and CDR2 FQNEAQ (reference sequence). The V end lost 0 bases, the J end lost 3 bases, and 21 bases lay between the germline ends. CDR3: CASSLATQVLGTDYEQYF. In nucleotides, the CDR3 is TGTGCCAGCAGCTTAGCAACCCAAGTACTAGGGACCGACTACGAGCAGTACTTC.

CDR3 region: CASRHRRTLNTEAFF. CDR3 DNA sequence: TGTGCCAGCAGACATCGACGGACTTTGAACACTGAAGCTTTCTTT. The chain carries TRBV11-1 and TRBJ1-1; unclear D gene. The CDR3 contains 15 residues. The V gene lost 6 bases and the J gene lost 0 bases, with 14 bases spanning the gap. Germline values: CDR1 SGHAT, CDR2 FQDESV (reference sequence).

The chain links TRBV6-5 to TRBJ2-2; TRBD1 is a possible D gene (5 bases). CDR3 length: 15 residues. Germline V CDR1 and CDR2: MNHEY, SVGAGI. Trimming pared 6 bases from V and 2 bases from J, leaving 13 bases between. The DNA of the CDR3 is TGTGCCAGCAGCAGAGGACACCCAAACACCGGGGAGCTGTTTTTT. Translated: CASSRGHPNTGELFF.

This clone appeared once. The V gene is TRBV29-1, the J gene TRBJ2-3; tentative D call: TRBD2 (7 bases). The germline CDR1 and CDR2 sequences are SQVTM and ANQGSEA. The CDR3 is made up of 13 amino acids. The V end lost 8 bases, the J end lost 3 bases, and 15 bases lay between the germline ends. CDR3 nucleotide sequence: TGCAGCTCGGAGGGAGGGGGGACAGATACGCAGTATTTT. As protein: CSSEGGGTDTQYF.

This sequence joins TRBV10-3 and TRBJ2-5; D might be TRBD1 (5 bases). CDR1 is ENHRY and CDR2 is SYGVKD in the germline V gene. Trimming took off 3 bases at V and 2 bases at J, with 7 bases between the two ends. CDR3 length: 13 residues. Written as DNA, the CDR3 is TGTGCCATCAGTGACAGACAGCAAGAGACCCAGTACTTC. Its translation is CAISDRQQETQYF.

The V gene is TRBV5-1, the J gene TRBJ2-5, with D possibly called TRBD1 or TRBD2 (5 bases each). Trimming left V 2 bases short and J 5 bases short, with 16 bases between. This CDR3 contains 15 residues. Germline V gene sequence: CDR1 SGHRS, CDR2 YFSETQ. CDR3 DNA sequence: TGCGCCAGCAGCTTAGGATGGGACGCACCCGAGACCCAGTACTTC. It specifies CASSLGWDAPETQYF.

The rearrangement uses TRBV7-6 and TRBJ2-7, with a tentative D call TRBD1 (6 bases). V was trimmed by 3 bases and J by 1 base, leaving 10 bases between them. CDR1 is SGHVS, CDR2 FNYEAQ, per germline. The CDR3 length is 14 residues. The DNA for the CDR3 is TGTGCCAGCAGCTTGACAGGACAGTCCTACGAGCAGTACTTC. It specifies CASSLTGQSYEQYF.